Listed here are 17 T cell receptor beta chains from one sample, sequenced in a study of OX40 agonist ivuxolimab in advanced cancers. Only in-frame clones appear in the TCRdb table, and some are missing; sequencing was by immunoSEQ multiplex PCR. The data show about 50,000 clones, 80% to 85% seen once. The source material was CD4+ or CD8+ T cells sorted from blood, sampled in a trial of the OX40 agonist ivuxolimab. These receptors were collected from an adult with an advanced solid tumor such as melanoma, head and neck, liver or kidney cancer.

CDR3: CASGLTGLFDEQYF. The DNA for the CDR3 is TGTGCTAGTGGTTTGACAGGGCTATTCGACGAGCAGTACTTC. V usage is TRBV12-5 and J usage is TRBJ2-7; D may be TRBD1 (6 bases). The CDR3 has 14 residues. CDR1 and CDR2 from the germline V gene are LGHNT and FRNRAP. V was cut by 2 bases and J by 5 bases, with 13 bases left in between.

This clone turned up a few times. V usage is TRBV6-6 and J usage is TRBJ1-2; perhaps TRBD1 as D (5 bases). CDR1 and CDR2 (germline): MNHNY, SVGAGI (reference sequence). The CDR3 is made up of 12 amino acids. V lost 2 bases, J lost 7 bases, and 8 bases lay in between. CDR3 protein: CASSYPGGGYTF. CDR3 coding DNA: TGTGCCAGCAGTTACCCTGGGGGTGGCTACACCTTC.

The table lists this clone with a count of one. This rearrangement joins TRBV30 to TRBJ1-1; D not certain. Germline CDR1 GTSNPN, CDR2 SVGIG (reference sequence). V shed 2 bases and J shed 2 bases, with 9 bases lying between them. This CDR3 is 13 amino acids long. In DNA, the CDR3 is TGTGCCTGGAGTACCGCGGATAACACTGAAGCTTTCTTT. Amino acids: CAWSTADNTEAFF.

This sequence joins TRBV10-3 and TRBJ2-3, with TRBD2 identical over 11 bases. V dropped 5 bases and J dropped 4; count of bases not matched to a gene: 5. The CDR3 contains 15 residues. Germline V gives CDR1 ENHRY, CDR2 SYGVKD. CDR3 protein: CAISQTSGMSDTQYF. Here the CDR3 DNA reads TGTGCCATCAGTCAGACTAGCGGGATGTCAGATACGCAGTATTTT.

The chain links TRBV7-2 to TRBJ1-6; no clear D gene. Trimming took off 0 bases at V and 9 bases at J, with 9 bases between the two ends. Germline V gene lookup returns CDR1 SGHTA and CDR2 FQGNSA. The CDR3 loop spans 14 amino acids. The CDR3 here is CASSLAGSSSPLHF. CDR3 nucleotides: TGTGCCAGCAGCTTAGCAGGGTCTAGTTCACCCCTCCACTTT.

The chain recombines TRBV5-1 with TRBJ2-6, with TRBD2 matching 7 bases. Unmatched junction bases numbered 3, after V lost 0 bases and J lost 0 bases. The CDR3 covers 17 residues. Germline-derived CDR1 and CDR2 are SGHRS and YFSETQ. The CDR3 DNA reads TGCGCCAGCAGCTTGGGACTAGCACCCTCTGGGGCCAACGTCCTGACTTTC. This translates into CASSLGLAPSGANVLTF.

This clone was observed a handful of times. The V gene is TRBV7-9, the J gene TRBJ2-7; a possible D gene is TRBD2 (5 bases). V lost 3 bases and J 7 bases, leaving 13 bases between the germline ends. The CDR3 runs 13 residues. Germline V gives CDR1 SEHNR, CDR2 FQNEAQ (reference sequence). The CDR3 spells CASSFSLAQEQYF. The CDR3 DNA reads TGTGCCAGCAGCTTCTCGCTAGCTCAGGAGCAGTACTTC. The full variable domain, in which reference TRBV7-9 and TRBJ2-7 provide the parts outside the CDR3, is DTGVSQNPRHKITKRGQNVTFRCDPISEHNRLYWYRQTLGQGPEFLTYFQNEAQLEKSRLLSDRFSAERPKGSFSTLEIQRTEQGDSAMYLCASSFSLAQEQYFGPGTRLTVT.

V is TRBV18 and J is TRBJ2-5; TRBD2 matches 14 bases. V lost 4 bases, J lost 4 bases, and 5 bases stayed unmatched. This CDR3 is 16 amino acids long. Germline lookup yields CDR1 KGHSH and CDR2 LQKENI. The CDR3 DNA reads as TGTGCCAGCTCACTCGGACTAGCGGGAGGATTAGAGACCCAGTACTTC. The encoded protein is CASSLGLAGGLETQYF.

Concerning this clone itself: Other DNA variants within this sample encode the same CDR3. The V call is TRBV5-1, the J call TRBJ1-2; 11 nucleotides align to TRBD1. The germline V gene encodes CDR1 SGHRS and CDR2 YFSETQ. Trimming at V came to 1 base and at J to 7 bases, leaving 6 bases not matched to a gene. The CDR3 contains 15 residues. Written as DNA, the CDR3 is TGCGCCAGCAGCTTGTCCGGACAGGGGGCGTCTGGCTACACCTTC. This sequence encodes CASSLSGQGASGYTF.

The chain carries TRBV6-6 and TRBJ2-7; no firm D call. The CDR3 sequence is 15 residues long. V was cut by 0 bases and J by 2 bases, with 11 bases left in between. Per the germline V gene, CDR1 is MNHNY and CDR2 is SVGAGI (reference sequence). Written as DNA, the CDR3 is TGTGCCAGCAGTTACTCGAGTTTTGAGACCTACGAGCAGTACTTC. Its protein is CASSYSSFETYEQYF.

J is TRBJ2-2 and V is TRBV4-1, with 8 bases lining up with TRBD2. This CDR3 region has 16 residues. Looked up from germline, CDR1 is MGHRA and CDR2 is YSYEKL. V shed 2 bases, J shed 5 bases, and the junction held 7 bases outside the gene matches. CDR3 residues: CASSQLLADGTGELFF. The CDR3 DNA follows: TGCGCCAGCAGCCAACTACTAGCGGATGGAACCGGGGAGCTGTTTTTT.

This clone was detected a few times. The chain is built from TRBV12-5 and TRBJ2-7; 7 positions match TRBD1. CDR3 length: 13 amino acids. Germline CDR1 reads LGHNT; CDR2 reads FRNRAP. Trimming removed 6 bases from V and 7 bases from J; junction bases left unmatched: 9. CDR3 DNA sequence: TGTGCTAGTGGCCCCCGAGGGGGCAGGGAGCAGTACTTC. Protein sequence: CASGPRGGREQYF.

In its sample, this clone was seen once. This rearrangement joins TRBV15 to TRBJ2-1, with 8 bases fitting TRBD2. Germline CDR1 and CDR2: LNHNV and YYDKDF (reference sequence). This CDR3 has 13 amino acids. V shed 11 bases and J 8 bases; nucleotides not matched to a gene: 11. The CDR3 protein is CASRASGSDEQFF. The CDR3 bases are TGTGCCTCACGCGCTAGCGGGTCCGATGAGCAGTTCTTC.

J is TRBJ2-1 and V is TRBV2, with 8 bases that match TRBD2. Per germline, CDR1 SNHLY and CDR2 FYNNEI. The CDR3 totals 13 residues. Trimming took 11 bases from V and 1 from J; bases not matched to a gene: 4. The CDR3 nucleotides are TGTGCCGGCGGGGGGATTTCCTACAATGAGCAGTTCTTC. Protein sequence: CAGGGISYNEQFF.

The V gene is TRBV2, the J gene TRBJ1-3, with 9 bases matching TRBD1. V gave up 7 bases and J gave up 5 bases; unmatched junction bases: 12. Germline lookup yields CDR1 SNHLY and CDR2 FYNNEI. This CDR3 contains 16 residues. The CDR3 spells CASIRGTGRSRNTIYF. In DNA, the CDR3 is TGTGCCAGCATTCGGGGGACAGGGAGGTCAAGAAACACCATATATTTT.

The chain couples TRBV15 to TRBJ2-7; 7 bases fit TRBD2. After removal of 0 bases from V and 1 base from J, the junction contained 0 bases not matched to a gene. There are 14 residues in the CDR3. Per germline, CDR1 LNHNV and CDR2 YYDKDF (reference sequence). Written as DNA, the CDR3 is TGTGCCACCAGCAGAGAACTAGCGTCCTACGAGCAGTACTTC. Its protein is CATSRELASYEQYF.

There are a few counts of this clone. CDR3 sequence reads: CASSPTWLAKRETQYF. CDR3 DNA sequence: TGTGCCAGCAGCCCGACCTGGCTAGCCAAGAGGGAGACCCAGTACTTC. The genes are TRBV7-9 and TRBJ2-5; the D gene is possibly TRBD2 (5 bases). In germline, CDR1 is SEHNR, CDR2 FQNEAQ (reference sequence). The CDR3 runs to 16 residues. The V and J ends lost 5 bases and 5 bases respectively, with 21 bases between them.